This T cell receptor beta chain was identified during a study of T-cell memory formation after mild COVID-19. TCRdb called the 5' RACE reads again in MiXCR, with one record for every CDR3 protein. The sample includes more than 120,000 distinct CDR3 sequences, about 5.5% of them seen just once. The V end lost 6 bases, the J end lost 0 bases, and 14 bases lay between the germline ends. The germline V gene has CDR1 SGHTA and CDR2 FQGTGA. There are 15 residues in the CDR3. The chain joins TRBV7-3 to TRBJ1-1; D uncertain. This clonotype was sampled from an adult woman who had mild COVID-19 (a few samples of this study predate the infection). Cell type and time point are not known. The sample was PBMCs or a T cell subset sorted from them (not recorded which). The CDR3 DNA reads TGTGCCAGCAGTTCAAACGGGAATTTGAACACTGAAGCTTTCTTT. It translates to CASSSNGNLNTEAFF.